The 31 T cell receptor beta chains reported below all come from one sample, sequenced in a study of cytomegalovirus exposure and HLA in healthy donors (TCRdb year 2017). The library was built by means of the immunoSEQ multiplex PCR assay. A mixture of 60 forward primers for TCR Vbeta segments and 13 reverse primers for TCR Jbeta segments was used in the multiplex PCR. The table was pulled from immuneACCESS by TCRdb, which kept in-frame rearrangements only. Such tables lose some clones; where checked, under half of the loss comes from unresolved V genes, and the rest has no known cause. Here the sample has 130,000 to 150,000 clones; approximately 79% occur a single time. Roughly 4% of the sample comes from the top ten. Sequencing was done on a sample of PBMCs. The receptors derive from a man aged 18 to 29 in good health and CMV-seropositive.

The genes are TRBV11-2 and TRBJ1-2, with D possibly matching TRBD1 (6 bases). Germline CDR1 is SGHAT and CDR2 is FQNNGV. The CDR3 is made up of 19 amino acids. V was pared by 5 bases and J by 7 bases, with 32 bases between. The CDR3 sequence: CASSRKRDAGAAFEIGYTF. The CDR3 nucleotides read TGTGCCAGCAGCCGAAAACGGGATGCAGGGGCCGCGTTTGAGATTGGCTACACCTTC.

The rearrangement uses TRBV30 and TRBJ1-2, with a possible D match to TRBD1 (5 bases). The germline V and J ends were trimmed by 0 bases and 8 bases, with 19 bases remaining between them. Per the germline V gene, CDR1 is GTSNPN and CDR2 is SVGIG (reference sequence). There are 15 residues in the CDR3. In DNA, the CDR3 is TGTGCCTGGAGTGTGACAGCCGATGGCGGGGGAGGCTACACCTTC. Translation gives CAWSVTADGGGGYTF.

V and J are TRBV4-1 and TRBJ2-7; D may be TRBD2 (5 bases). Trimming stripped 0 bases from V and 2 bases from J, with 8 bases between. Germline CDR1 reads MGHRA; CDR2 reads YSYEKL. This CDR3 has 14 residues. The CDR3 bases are TGCGCCAGCAGCCAAGATCGGGGAACCTACGAGCAGTACTTC. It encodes CASSQDRGTYEQYF.

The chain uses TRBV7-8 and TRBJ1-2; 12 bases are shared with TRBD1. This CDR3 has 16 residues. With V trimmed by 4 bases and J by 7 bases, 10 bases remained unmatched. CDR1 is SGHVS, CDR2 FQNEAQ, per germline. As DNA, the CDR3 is TGTGCCAGCAGCTCCTCCCGGGACAGGGGGCGCGGTGGCTACACCTTC. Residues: CASSSSRDRGRGGYTF.

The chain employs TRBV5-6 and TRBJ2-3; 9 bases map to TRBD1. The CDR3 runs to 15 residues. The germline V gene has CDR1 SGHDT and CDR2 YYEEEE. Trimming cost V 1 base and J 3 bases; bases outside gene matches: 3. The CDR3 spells CASSLRQGGTDTQYF. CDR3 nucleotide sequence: TGTGCCAGCAGCTTGCGACAGGGGGGTACAGATACGCAGTATTTT.

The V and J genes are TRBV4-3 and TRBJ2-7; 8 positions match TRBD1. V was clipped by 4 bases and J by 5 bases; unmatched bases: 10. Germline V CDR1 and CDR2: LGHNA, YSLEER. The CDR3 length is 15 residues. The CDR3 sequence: CASSPSGQVLDEQYF. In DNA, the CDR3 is TGCGCCAGCAGCCCTTCGGGACAGGTATTAGACGAGCAGTACTTC.

The CDR3 region has the DNA TGTGCCAGCACCGGGGACAGGGTCTCCTACGAGCAGTACTTC. Its protein product is CASTGDRVSYEQYF. This chain uses TRBV2 with TRBJ2-7; TRBD1 aligns across 9 bases. J gave up 0 bases and V 7 bases, and 4 bases lay outside the gene matches. This CDR3 comprises 14 residues. Looked up from germline, CDR1 is SNHLY and CDR2 is FYNNEI.

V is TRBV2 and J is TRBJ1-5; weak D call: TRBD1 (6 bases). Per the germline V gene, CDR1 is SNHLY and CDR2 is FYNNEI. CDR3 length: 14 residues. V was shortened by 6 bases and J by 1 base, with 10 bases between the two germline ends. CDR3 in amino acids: CASRDSSSNQPQHF. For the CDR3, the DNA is TGTGCCAGCAGGGACAGTTCAAGCAATCAGCCCCAGCATTTT.

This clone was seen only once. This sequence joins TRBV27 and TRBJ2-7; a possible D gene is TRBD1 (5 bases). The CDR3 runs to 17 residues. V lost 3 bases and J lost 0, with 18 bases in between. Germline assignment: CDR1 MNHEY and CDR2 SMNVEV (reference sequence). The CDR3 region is CASSFPQGIVSSYEQYF. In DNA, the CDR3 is TGTGCCAGCAGTTTCCCCCAGGGAATCGTAAGCTCCTACGAGCAGTACTTC.

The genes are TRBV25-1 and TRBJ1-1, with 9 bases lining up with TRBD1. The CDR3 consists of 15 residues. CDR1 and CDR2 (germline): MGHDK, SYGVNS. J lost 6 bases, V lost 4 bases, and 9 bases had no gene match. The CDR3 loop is CASSVPGQGTPEAFF. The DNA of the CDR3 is TGTGCCAGCAGTGTGCCGGGACAGGGTACCCCTGAAGCTTTCTTT.

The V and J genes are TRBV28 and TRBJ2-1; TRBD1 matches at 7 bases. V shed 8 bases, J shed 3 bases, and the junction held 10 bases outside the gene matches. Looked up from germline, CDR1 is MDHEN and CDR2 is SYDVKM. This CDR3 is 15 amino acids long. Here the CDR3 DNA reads TGTGCCAGCCGCCAACCAGGGGGAATCTACAATGAGCAGTTCTTC. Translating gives CASRQPGGIYNEQFF.

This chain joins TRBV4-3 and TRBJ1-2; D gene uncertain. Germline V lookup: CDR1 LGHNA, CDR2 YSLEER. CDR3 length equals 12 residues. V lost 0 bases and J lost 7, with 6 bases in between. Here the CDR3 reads CASSQDWAGYTF. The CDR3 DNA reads TGCGCCAGCAGCCAAGATTGGGCTGGCTACACCTTC.

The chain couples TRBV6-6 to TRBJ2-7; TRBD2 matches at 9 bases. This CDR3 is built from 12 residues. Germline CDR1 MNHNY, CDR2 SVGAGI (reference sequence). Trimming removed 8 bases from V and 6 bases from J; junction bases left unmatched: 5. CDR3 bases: TGTGCCAGCGCGGGAGGGCTGCTCGAGCAGTACTTC. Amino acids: CASAGGLLEQYF.

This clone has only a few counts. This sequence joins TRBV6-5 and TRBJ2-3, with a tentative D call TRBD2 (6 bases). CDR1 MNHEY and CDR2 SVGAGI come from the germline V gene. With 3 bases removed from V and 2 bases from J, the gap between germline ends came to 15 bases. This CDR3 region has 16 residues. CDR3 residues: CASSYHGGAATDTQYF. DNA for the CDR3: TGTGCCAGCAGTTATCATGGAGGGGCTGCCACAGATACGCAGTATTTT.

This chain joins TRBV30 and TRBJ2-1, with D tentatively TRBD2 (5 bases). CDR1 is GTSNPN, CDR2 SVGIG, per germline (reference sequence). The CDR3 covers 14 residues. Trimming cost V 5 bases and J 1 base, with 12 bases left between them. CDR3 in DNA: TGTGCCTGGTCCACGGGAAGGTCCTACAATGAGCAGTTCTTC. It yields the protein CAWSTGRSYNEQFF.

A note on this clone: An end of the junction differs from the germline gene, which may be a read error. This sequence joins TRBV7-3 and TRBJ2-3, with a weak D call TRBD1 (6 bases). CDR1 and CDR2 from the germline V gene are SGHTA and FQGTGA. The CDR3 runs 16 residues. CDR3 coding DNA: TGTGCCAGCACCTTAGGGCTAGGACAGCAGACAGATACGCAGTATTTT. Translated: CASTLGLGQQTDTQYF.

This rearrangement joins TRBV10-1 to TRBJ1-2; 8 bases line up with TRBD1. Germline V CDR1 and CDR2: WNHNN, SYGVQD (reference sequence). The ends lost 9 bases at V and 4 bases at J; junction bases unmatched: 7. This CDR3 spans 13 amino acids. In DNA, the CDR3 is TGCGCCAGTTCTCCAGGGGGCCGCTATGGCTACACCTTC. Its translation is CASSPGGRYGYTF.

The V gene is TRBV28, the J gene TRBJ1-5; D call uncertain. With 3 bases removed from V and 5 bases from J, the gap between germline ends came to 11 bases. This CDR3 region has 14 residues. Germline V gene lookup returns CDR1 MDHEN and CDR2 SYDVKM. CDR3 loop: CASSFVEGHQPQHF. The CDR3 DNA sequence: TGTGCCAGCAGTTTTGTGGAGGGCCATCAGCCCCAGCATTTT. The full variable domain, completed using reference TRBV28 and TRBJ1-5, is DVKVTQSSRYLVKRTGEKVFLECVQDMDHENMFWYRQDPGLGLRLIYFSYDVKMKEKGDIPEGYSVSREKKERFSLILESASTNQTSMYLCASSFVEGHQPQHFGDGTRLSIL.

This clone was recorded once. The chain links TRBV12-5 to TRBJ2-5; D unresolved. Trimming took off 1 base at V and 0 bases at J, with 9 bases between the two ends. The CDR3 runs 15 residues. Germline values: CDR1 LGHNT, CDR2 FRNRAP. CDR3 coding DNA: TGTGCTAGTGGTTTGGAAGCCGGTGACCAAGAGACCCAGTACTTC. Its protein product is CASGLEAGDQETQYF.

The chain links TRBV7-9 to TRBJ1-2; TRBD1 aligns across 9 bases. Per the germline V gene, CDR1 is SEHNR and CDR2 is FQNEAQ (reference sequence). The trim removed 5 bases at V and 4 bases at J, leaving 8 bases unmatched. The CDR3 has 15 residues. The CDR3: CASSQGQGSLYGYTF. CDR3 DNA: TGTGCCAGCAGCCAGGGACAGGGTTCCCTCTATGGCTACACCTTC.

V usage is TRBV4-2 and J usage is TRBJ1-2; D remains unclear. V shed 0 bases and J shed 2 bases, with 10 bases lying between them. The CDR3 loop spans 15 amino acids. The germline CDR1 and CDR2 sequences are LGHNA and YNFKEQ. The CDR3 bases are TGTGCCAGCAGCCAAGAGGCGGGGTTAAACTATGGCTACACCTTC. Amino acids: CASSQEAGLNYGYTF.

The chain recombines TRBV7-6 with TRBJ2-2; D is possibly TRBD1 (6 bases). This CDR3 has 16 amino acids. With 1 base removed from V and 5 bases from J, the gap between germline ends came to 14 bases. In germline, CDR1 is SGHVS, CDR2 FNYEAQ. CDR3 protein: CASSLDFGQGTGELFF. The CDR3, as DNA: TGTGCCAGCAGCTTAGATTTTGGTCAGGGGACCGGGGAGCTGTTTTTT.

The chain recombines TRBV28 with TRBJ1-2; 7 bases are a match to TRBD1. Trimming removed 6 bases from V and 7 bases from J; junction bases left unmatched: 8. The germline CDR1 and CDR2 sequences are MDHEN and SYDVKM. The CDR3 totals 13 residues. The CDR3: CASRSTGTFGYTF. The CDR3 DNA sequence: TGTGCCAGCAGGTCGACAGGGACGTTTGGCTACACCTTC.

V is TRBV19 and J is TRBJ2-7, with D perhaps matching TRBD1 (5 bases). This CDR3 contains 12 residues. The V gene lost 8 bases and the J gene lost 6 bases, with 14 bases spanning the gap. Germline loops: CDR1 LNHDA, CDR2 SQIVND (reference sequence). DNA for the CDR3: TGTGCCAGTCGAGACGACAGCGCCGAGCAGTACTTC. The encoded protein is CASRDDSAEQYF.

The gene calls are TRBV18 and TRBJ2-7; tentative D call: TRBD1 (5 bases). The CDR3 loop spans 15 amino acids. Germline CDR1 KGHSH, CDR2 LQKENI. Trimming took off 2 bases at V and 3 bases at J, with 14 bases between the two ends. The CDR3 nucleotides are TGTGCCAGCTCACCAAGAGGCCAGGGTCTCTACGAGCAGTACTTC. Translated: CASSPRGQGLYEQYF.

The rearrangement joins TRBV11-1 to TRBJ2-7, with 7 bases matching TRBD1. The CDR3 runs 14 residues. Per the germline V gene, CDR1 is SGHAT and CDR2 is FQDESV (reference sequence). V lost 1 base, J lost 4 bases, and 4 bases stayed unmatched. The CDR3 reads CASSLGGRGYEQYF. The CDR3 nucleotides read TGTGCCAGCAGCTTAGGAGGCAGGGGGTACGAGCAGTACTTC.

The CDR3 protein is CASSPAGSNYEQYF. The CDR3 bases are TGTGCCAGCAGTCCGGCAGGTTCCAACTACGAGCAGTACTTC. V gene TRBV27 combines with J gene TRBJ2-7; D remains ambiguous. The CDR3 length is 14 residues. The V gene's germline CDR1 is MNHEY and CDR2 SMNVEV (reference sequence). V was pared by 5 bases and J by 3 bases, with 14 bases between.

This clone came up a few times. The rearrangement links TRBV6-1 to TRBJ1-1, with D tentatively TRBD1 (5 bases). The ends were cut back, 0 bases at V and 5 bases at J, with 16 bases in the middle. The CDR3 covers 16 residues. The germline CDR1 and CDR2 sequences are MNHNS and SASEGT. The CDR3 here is CASSEALRGVGTEAFF. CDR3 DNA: TGTGCCAGCAGTGAAGCGCTGCGGGGCGTGGGGACTGAAGCTTTCTTT.

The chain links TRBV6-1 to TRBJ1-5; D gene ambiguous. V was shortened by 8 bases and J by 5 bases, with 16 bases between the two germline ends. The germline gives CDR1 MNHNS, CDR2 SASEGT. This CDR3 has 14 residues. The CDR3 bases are TGTGCCAGCCTGAACAGTTTTGGGTATCAGCCCCAGCATTTT. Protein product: CASLNSFGYQPQHF.

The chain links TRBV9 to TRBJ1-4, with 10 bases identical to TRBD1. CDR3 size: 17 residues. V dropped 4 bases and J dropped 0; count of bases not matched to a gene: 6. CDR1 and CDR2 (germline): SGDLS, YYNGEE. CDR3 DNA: TGTGCCAGCAGCCATAGGGGGACAGGGGCAACTAATGAAAAACTGTTTTTT. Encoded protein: CASSHRGTGATNEKLFF. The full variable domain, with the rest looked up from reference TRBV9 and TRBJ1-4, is DSGVTQTPKHLITATGQRVTLRCSPRSGDLSVYWYQQSLDQGLQFLIQYYNGEERAKGNILERFSAQQFPDLHSELNLSSLELGDSALYFCASSHRGTGATNEKLFFGSGTQLSVL.

The CDR3 DNA is TGTGCCACGATGCCGGGACAGGGGGCAAGGGAGCAGTACTTC. It is translated as CATMPGQGAREQYF. This chain joins TRBV6-5 and TRBJ2-7; TRBD1 matches at 12 bases. The CDR3 is made up of 14 amino acids. Germline V gene data show CDR1 as MNHEY and CDR2 as SVGAGI. Trimming removed 10 bases from V and 7 bases from J; junction bases left unmatched: 11.